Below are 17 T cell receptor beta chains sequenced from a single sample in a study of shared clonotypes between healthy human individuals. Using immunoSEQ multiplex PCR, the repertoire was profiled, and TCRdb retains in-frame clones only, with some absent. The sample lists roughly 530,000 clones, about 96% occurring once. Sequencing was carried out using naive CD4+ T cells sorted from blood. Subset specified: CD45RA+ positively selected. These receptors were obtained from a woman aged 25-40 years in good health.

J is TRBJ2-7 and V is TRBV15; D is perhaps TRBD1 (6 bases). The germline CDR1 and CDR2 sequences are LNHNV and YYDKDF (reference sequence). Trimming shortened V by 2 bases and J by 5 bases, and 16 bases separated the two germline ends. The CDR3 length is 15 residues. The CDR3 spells CATSRTGQYVDEQYF. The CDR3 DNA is TGTGCCACCAGCAGAACAGGACAGTATGTGGACGAGCAGTACTTC.

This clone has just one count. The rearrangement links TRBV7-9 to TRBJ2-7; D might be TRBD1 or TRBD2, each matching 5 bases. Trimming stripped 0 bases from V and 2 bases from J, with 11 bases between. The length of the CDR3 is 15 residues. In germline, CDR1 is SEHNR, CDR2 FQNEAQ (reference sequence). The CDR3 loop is CASSLAGDGPYEQYF. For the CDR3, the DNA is TGTGCCAGCAGCTTAGCGGGGGACGGACCCTACGAGCAGTACTTC.

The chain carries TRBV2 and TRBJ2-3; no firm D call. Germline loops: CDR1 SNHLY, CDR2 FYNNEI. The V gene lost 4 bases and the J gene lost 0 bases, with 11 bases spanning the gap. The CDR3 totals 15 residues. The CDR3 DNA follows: TGTGCCAGCAGTGCTGACACGACTAGCACAGATACGCAGTATTTT. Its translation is CASSADTTSTDTQYF.

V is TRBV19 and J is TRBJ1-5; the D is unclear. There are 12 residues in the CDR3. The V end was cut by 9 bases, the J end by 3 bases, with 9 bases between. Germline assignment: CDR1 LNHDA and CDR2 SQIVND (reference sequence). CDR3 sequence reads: CASRLPNQPQHF. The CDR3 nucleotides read TGTGCCAGCAGACTCCCCAATCAGCCCCAGCATTTT.

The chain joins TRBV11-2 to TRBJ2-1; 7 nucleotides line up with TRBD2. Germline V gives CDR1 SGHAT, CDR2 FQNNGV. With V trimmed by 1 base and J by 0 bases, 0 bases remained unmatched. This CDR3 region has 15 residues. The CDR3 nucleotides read TGTGCCAGCAGCTTAGGGACTAGCTCCTACAATGAGCAGTTCTTC. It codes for CASSLGTSSYNEQFF.

The CDR3: CASSPGASSYEQYF. CDR3 nucleotides: TGTGCCAGCAGCCCGGGGGCGAGCTCCTACGAGCAGTACTTC. This rearrangement joins TRBV7-9 to TRBJ2-7, with D perhaps being TRBD1 or TRBD2 (6 bases each). This CDR3 spans 14 amino acids. Per the germline V gene, CDR1 is SEHNR and CDR2 is FQNEAQ (reference sequence). V was clipped by 5 bases and J by 0 bases, with 11 bases between them.

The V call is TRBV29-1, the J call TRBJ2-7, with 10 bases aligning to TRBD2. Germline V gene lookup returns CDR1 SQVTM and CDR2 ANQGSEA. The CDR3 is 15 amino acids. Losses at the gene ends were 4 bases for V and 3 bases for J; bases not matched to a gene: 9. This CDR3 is CSVASGSIPYYEQYF. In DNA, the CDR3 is TGCAGCGTTGCTAGCGGGAGTATCCCCTACTACGAGCAGTACTTC.

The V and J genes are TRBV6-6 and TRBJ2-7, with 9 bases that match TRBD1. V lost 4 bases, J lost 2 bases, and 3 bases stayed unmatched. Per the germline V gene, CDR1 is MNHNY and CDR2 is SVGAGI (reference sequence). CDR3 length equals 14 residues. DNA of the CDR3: TGTGCCAGCAGTTTACAGGGGGCCCCCTACGAGCAGTACTTC. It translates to CASSLQGAPYEQYF.

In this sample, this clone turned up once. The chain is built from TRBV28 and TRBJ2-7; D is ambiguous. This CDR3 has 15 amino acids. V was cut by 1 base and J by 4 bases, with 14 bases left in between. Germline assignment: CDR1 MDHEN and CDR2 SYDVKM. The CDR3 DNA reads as TGTGCCAGCAGTTTATCCGGCACCCCCCAGTACGAGCAGTACTTC. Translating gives CASSLSGTPQYEQYF. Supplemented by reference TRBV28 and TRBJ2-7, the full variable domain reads DVKVTQSSRYLVKRTGEKVFLECVQDMDHENMFWYRQDPGLGLRLIYFSYDVKMKEKGDIPEGYSVSREKKERFSLILESASTNQTSMYLCASSLSGTPQYEQYFGPGTRLTVT.

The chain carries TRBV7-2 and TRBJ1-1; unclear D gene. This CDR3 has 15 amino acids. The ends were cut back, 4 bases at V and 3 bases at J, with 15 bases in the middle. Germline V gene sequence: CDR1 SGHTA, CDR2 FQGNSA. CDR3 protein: CASSSRSGWDTEAFF. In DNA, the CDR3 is TGTGCCAGCAGCTCCCGGTCCGGTTGGGACACTGAAGCTTTCTTT. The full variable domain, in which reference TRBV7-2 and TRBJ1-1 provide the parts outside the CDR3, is GAGVSQSPSNKVTEKGKDVELRCDPISGHTALYWYRQSLGQGLEFLIYFQGNSAPDKSGLPSDRFSAERTGGSVSTLTIQRTQQEDSAVYLCASSSRSGWDTEAFFGQGTRLTVV.

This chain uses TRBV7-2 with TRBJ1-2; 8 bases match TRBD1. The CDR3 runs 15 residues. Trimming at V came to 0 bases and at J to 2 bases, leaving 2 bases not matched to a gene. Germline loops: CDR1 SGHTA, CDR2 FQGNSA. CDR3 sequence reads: CASSLAQGANYGYTF. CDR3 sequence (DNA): TGTGCCAGCAGCTTAGCGCAGGGGGCGAACTATGGCTACACCTTC.

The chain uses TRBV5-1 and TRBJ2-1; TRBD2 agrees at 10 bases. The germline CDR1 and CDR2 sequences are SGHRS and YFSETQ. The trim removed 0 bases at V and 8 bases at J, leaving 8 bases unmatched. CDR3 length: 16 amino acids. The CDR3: CASSLVLAGGQDEQFF. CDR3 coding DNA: TGCGCCAGCAGCTTGGTTTTAGCGGGAGGTCAGGATGAGCAGTTCTTC. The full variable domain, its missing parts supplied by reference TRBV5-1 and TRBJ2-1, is KAGVTQTPRYLIKTRGQQVTLSCSPISGHRSVSWYQQTPGQGLQFLFEYFSETQRNKGNFPGRFSGRQFSNSRSEMNVSTLELGDSALYLCASSLVLAGGQDEQFFGPGTRLTVL.

CDR3 sequence reads: CASSSPGLASHEQFF. CDR3 in DNA: TGTGCCAGCAGCTCGCCGGGACTAGCATCCCATGAGCAGTTCTTC. J is TRBJ2-1 and V is TRBV5-6; 9 nucleotides match TRBD2. After removal of 3 bases from V and 8 bases from J, the junction contained 9 bases not matched to a gene. CDR3 length: 15 amino acids. From germline, CDR1 is SGHDT and CDR2 YYEEEE.

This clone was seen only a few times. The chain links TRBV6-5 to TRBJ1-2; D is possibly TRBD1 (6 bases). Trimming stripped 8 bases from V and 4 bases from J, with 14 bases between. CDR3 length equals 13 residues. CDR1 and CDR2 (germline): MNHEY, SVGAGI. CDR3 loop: CASAGVMGYGYTF. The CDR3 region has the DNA TGTGCCAGCGCAGGGGTTATGGGCTATGGCTACACCTTC.

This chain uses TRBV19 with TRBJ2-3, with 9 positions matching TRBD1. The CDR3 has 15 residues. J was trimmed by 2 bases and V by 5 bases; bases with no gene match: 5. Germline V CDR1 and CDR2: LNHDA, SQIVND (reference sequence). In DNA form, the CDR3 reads TGTGCCAGTAGTTTCGGACAGGGGAACACAGATACGCAGTATTTT. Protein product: CASSFGQGNTDTQYF.

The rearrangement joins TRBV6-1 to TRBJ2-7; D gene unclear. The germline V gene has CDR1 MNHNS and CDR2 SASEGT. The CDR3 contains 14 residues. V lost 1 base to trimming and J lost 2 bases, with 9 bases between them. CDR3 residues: CASSEGRWTYEQYF. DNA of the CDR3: TGTGCCAGCAGTGAAGGCAGGTGGACCTACGAGCAGTACTTC.

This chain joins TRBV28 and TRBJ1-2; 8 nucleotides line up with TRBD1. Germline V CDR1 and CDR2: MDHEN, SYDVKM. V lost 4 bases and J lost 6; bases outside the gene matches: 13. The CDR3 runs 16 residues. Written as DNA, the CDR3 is TGTGCCAGCAGTTACTTTGTAGGGACAGGCTTTAATGGCTACACCTTC. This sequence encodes CASSYFVGTGFNGYTF.